This TCR beta chain was sequenced during a study of early T cells in non-severe SARS-CoV-2 infection. Study information: Chains were unpaired, as sequencing was done on bulk RNA from unsorted whole blood. General study points: Matching with VDJdb favored anti-spike CD8 responses (missing private and CD4 specificities).

Looked up from germline, CDR1 is SGHRS and CDR2 is YFSETQ. V gave up 3 bases and J gave up 4 bases; unmatched junction bases: 9. This CDR3 is built from 15 residues. This clonotype has ten or more counts. Its target is not known. Attachment of unique molecular identifiers to individual cDNA molecules was performed. Each CDR3 protein gets one entry after TCRdb re-called the 5' RACE reads with MiXCR. Of about 48,000 distinct CDR3 sequences in the sample, around 6% are singletons; the top ten hold about 4.3%. The V gene is TRBV5-1, the J gene TRBJ1-1; 7 bases agree with TRBD1. The TCR sequence derives from an adult who was a healthcare worker with PCR-confirmed SARS-CoV-2 infection or an uninfected control (not recorded which). The sequenced sample was whole blood. The CDR3 here is CASSSETGRGTEAFF. DNA of the CDR3: TGCGCCAGCAGCTCCGAGACAGGGCGGGGCACTGAAGCTTTCTTT.